This T cell receptor beta chain was identified in a study of blood T cells in healthy people across ages. Study-level results: CMV infection status of these donors was not known.

Primers used in a second PCR of roughly 7 to 12 cycles were a sample-barcoded 5' primer and a J-beta primer mix. MiXCR, applied by TCRdb to the 5' RACE reads, yields one record per CDR3 protein. The profile shows approximately 850,000 distinct CDR3 sequences, under 55% of them singletons. About this clonotype: What it recognizes is unknown.

The V gene's germline CDR1 is SGHAT and CDR2 FQNNGV. This CDR3 comprises 12 residues. The V end was cut by 5 bases, the J end by 7 bases, with 9 bases between. The authors drew 8 to 10 milliliters of peripheral blood from each donor. Sequenced sample: blood. This TCR was sampled from a man in his sixties in good health. This sequence joins TRBV11-2 and TRBJ1-5; no clear D. DNA of the CDR3: TGTGCCAGCAGCGATTTGGAACAGCCCCAGCATTTT. Its translation is CASSDLEQPQHF.